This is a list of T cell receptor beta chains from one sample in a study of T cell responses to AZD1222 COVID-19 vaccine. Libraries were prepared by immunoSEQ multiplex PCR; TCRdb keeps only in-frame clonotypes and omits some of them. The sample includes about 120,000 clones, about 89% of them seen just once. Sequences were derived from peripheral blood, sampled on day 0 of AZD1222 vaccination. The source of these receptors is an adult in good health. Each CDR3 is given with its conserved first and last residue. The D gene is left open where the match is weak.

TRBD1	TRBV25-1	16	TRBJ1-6	TGTGCCAGCAGCGAGGGGACAGTCTCCTATAATTCACCCCTCCACTTT	CASSEGTVSYNSPLHF
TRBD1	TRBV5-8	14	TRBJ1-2	TGTGCCAGCAGCTTTCACAGGGGCTACGGTGGCTACACCTTC	CASSFHRGYGGYTF
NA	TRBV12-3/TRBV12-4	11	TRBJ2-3	TGTGCCAGCAGACGGGTGGATACGCAGTATTTT	CASRRVDTQYF
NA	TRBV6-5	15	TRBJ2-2	TGTGCCAGCATCGCCGACTCCCTTGGGACCGGGGAGCTGTTTTTT	CASIADSLGTGELFF
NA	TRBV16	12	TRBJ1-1	TGTGCCAGCAGCCAATTGGGACAAAAAGCTTTCTTT	CASSQLGQKAFF
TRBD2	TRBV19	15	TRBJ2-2	TGTGCCAGTAGTATAGCGGGAGGTCCCACCGGGGAGCTGTTTTTT	CASSIAGGPTGELFF
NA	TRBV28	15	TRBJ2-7	TGTGCCAGCAGCCCCTTCCTAGGAGGCTCCTACGAGCAGTACTTC	CASSPFLGGSYEQYF
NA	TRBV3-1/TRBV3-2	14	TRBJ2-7	TGTGCCAGCAGCCACCCGACAGGGACTACGACGCAGTACTTC	CASSHPTGTTTQYF
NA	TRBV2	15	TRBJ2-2	TGTGCCAGCATATTGGCGGGTGCGAACACCGGGGAGCTGTTTTTT	CASILAGANTGELFF
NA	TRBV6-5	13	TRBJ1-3	TGTGCCAGCAGCCAGATCCGTGGAAACACCATATATTTT	CASSQIRGNTIYF
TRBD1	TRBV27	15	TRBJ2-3	TGTGCCAGCAGCCCCCGGGACAGGGTCTCAGATACGCAGTATTTT	CASSPRDRVSDTQYF
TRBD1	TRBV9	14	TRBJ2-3	TGTGCCAGCAGCCCACAGGGGAGCACAGATACGCAGTATTTT	CASSPQGSTDTQYF
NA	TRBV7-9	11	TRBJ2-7	TGTGCCAGCTCCAGGGACTACGAGCAGTACTTC	CASSRDYEQYF
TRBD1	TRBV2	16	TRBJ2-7	TGTGCCAGCAGGGGCCTAGGGACAGGGAAGTTCTACGAGCAGTACTTC	CASRGLGTGKFYEQYF
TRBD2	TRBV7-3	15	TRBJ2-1	TGTGCCAGCAGCTTACTAGCGGGAGACCGGCGTGAGCAGTTCTTC	CASSLLAGDRREQFF
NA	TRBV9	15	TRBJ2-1	TGTGCCAGCAGCGTAGCTCCCGCCCTAGCTAATGAGCAGTTCTTC	CASSVAPALANEQFF
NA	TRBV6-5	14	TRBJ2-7	TGTGCCAGCAGACTCGGCCTTACCCCTTACGAGCAGTACTTC	CASRLGLTPYEQYF
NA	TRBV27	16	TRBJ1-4	TGTGCCAGCAGTCCCTCGTGGGACACAGCTAATGAAAAACTGTTTTTT	CASSPSWDTANEKLFF
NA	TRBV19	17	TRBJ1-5	TGTGCCAGTAGTATAGAGGCAGGAACCCACACAAATCAGCCCCAGCATTTT	CASSIEAGTHTNQPQHF